Included here is one TCR beta chain sequence, with context. It was with 60 Vbeta and 13 Jbeta primers that the PCR ran. Profiling relied on immunoSEQ multiplex PCR, and the TCRdb table lists in-frame clones only, not all of them. This sample has around 110,000 clones, with approximately 58% found just once. The data derive from a study of cytomegalovirus exposure and HLA in healthy donors. The V gene's germline CDR1 is MNHEY and CDR2 SVGAGI. The CDR3 runs to 14 residues. The junction had 12 bases not matched to a gene; V was cut back by 5 bases and J by 11 bases. The source of this sequence is a woman aged 25 to 39 in good health and CMV-seronegative. The sample taken for sequencing was PBMCs. The V gene is TRBV6-5, the J gene TRBJ2-5; 9 bases line up with TRBD1. CDR3 loop: CASSRDRVVWEQYF. In DNA, the CDR3 is TGTGCCAGCAGTAGGGACAGGGTGGTCTGGGAGCAGTACTTC.